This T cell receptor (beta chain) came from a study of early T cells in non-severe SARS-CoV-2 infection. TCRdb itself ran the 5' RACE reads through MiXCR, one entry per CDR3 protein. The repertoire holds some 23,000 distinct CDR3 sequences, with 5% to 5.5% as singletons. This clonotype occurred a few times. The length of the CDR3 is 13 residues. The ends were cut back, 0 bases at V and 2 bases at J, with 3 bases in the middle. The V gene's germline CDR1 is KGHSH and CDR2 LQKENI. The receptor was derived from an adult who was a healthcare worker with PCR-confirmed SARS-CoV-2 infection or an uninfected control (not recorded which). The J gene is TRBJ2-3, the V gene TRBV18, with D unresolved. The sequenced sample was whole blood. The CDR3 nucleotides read TGTGCCAGCTCACCACCGGCCACAGATACGCAGTATTTT. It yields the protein CASSPPATDTQYF. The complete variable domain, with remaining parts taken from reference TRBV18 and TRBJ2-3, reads NAGVMQNPRHLVRRRGQEARLRCSPMKGHSHVYWYRQLPEEGLKFMVYLQKENIIDESGMPKERFSAEFPKEGPSILRIQQVVRGDSAAYFCASSPPATDTQYFGPGTRLTVL.